These 26 T cell receptor beta chains were sequenced from one sample in a study of blood T cells in healthy people across ages. A second PCR of 7 to 11 cycles used a sample-barcoded 5' primer and a J-beta primer mix. TCRdb re-analysed the 5' RACE reads in MiXCR, keeping a single row per CDR3 protein. The sample holds 800,000 to 1,300,000 distinct CDR3 sequences, roughly 24% seen once. Another study also made use of these data, one on T cells of mothers and their children.

Material for sequencing was blood. Receptor source: a girl aged 2-10 years in good health.

In this sample, this clonotype turned up many times. The J gene is TRBJ2-5, the V gene TRBV15; D remains unclear. The ends were cut back, 1 base at V and 5 bases at J, with 5 bases in the middle. Germline V gene sequence: CDR1 LNHNV, CDR2 YYDKDF (reference sequence). This CDR3 spans 12 amino acids. The CDR3 DNA reads TGTGCCACCAGCAGAGGAGCGGAGACCCAGTACTTC. It yields the protein CATSRGAETQYF. The whole variable domain, remainder taken from reference TRBV15 and TRBJ2-5, is DAMVIQNPRYQVTQFGKPVTLSCSQTLNHNVMYWYQQKSSQAPKLLFHYYDKDFNNEADTPDNFQSRRPNTSFCFLDIRSPGLGDTAMYLCATSRGAETQYFGPGTRLLVL.

This clonotype was recorded many times. The chain links TRBV5-1 to TRBJ1-5, with D unresolved. Germline assignment: CDR1 SGHRS and CDR2 YFSETQ. This CDR3 is built from 14 residues. The ends were cut back, 0 bases at V and 2 bases at J, with 6 bases in the middle. CDR3 sequence (DNA): TGCGCCAGCAGCTTGGAGCCGGGCAATCAGCCCCAGCATTTT. Its translation is CASSLEPGNQPQHF.

V usage is TRBV20-1 and J usage is TRBJ2-7; TRBD2 agrees at 8 bases. The ends lost 6 bases at V and 5 bases at J; junction bases unmatched: 12. Germline V CDR1 and CDR2: DFQATT, SNEGSKA (reference sequence). The CDR3 has 14 amino acids. In DNA form, the CDR3 reads TGCAGTGCCCAATCCGGGACTAGTGCCCACGAGCAGTACTTC. It is translated as CSAQSGTSAHEQYF.

This chain uses TRBV20-1 with TRBJ2-1; no definite D call. The J call may be wrong; the DNA end is better matched by TRBJ2-7. The CDR3 consists of 15 residues. Germline CDR1 and CDR2: DFQATT and SNEGSKA (reference sequence). The CDR3 nucleotides are TGCAGTACTTCAGTGGCTCCTGAGCTACCCTCCGAGCAGTACTTC. The encoded protein is CSTSVAPELPSEQYF.

The chain recombines TRBV7-6 with TRBJ2-1; TRBD2 aligns across 11 bases. CDR1 is SGHVS and CDR2 is FNYEAQ in the germline V gene. V lost 2 bases and J lost 7; bases outside the gene matches: 10. The CDR3 runs to 17 residues. The CDR3 DNA reads as TGTGCCAGCAGCTTACACGGACTAGCGGGTCAGATTAATGAGCAGTTCTTC. Its translation: CASSLHGLAGQINEQFF.

The chain employs TRBV7-9 and TRBJ2-1, with 8 bases aligning to TRBD2. This CDR3 is built from 16 residues. Trimming removed 1 base from V and 4 bases from J; junction bases left unmatched: 6. Germline loops: CDR1 SEHNR, CDR2 FQNEAQ (reference sequence). The CDR3 is CASSLGAGGKYNEQFF. CDR3 nucleotide sequence: TGTGCCAGCAGCTTAGGTGCGGGGGGAAAATACAATGAGCAGTTCTTC. Supplemented by reference TRBV7-9 and TRBJ2-1, the full variable domain reads DTGVSQNPRHKITKRGQNVTFRCDPISEHNRLYWYRQTLGQGPEFLTYFQNEAQLEKSRLLSDRFSAERPKGSFSTLEIQRTEQGDSAMYLCASSLGAGGKYNEQFFGPGTRLTVL.

This clonotype was seen a few times. The chain couples TRBV6-5 to TRBJ2-4, with TRBD1 matching over 8 bases. The trim removed 5 bases at V and 6 bases at J, leaving 9 bases unmatched. CDR3 length: 15 amino acids. The germline V gene encodes CDR1 MNHEY and CDR2 SVGAGI. CDR3 nucleotides: TGTGCCAGCAGTGCCTACGGACAGGGTGGAAACATTCAGTACTTC. The encoded protein is CASSAYGQGGNIQYF.

The J gene is TRBJ2-1, the V gene TRBV7-2, with TRBD2 identical over 13 bases. Germline V lookup: CDR1 SGHTA, CDR2 FQGNSA. Unmatched junction bases numbered 10, after V lost 5 bases and J lost 6 bases. The CDR3 is 17 amino acids. For the CDR3, the DNA is TGTGCCAGCAGCCCGATACTAGCGGGGGGGCCTTCCAATGAGCAGTTCTTC. This gives the protein CASSPILAGGPSNEQFF.

This chain links TRBV29-1 with TRBJ1-1, with D maybe TRBD1 (6 bases). This CDR3 region has 13 residues. The V gene's germline CDR1 is SQVTM and CDR2 ANQGSEA. Trimming shortened V by 8 bases and J by 2 bases, and 15 bases separated the two germline ends. CDR3: CSFLGHTNTEAFF. CDR3 DNA: TGCAGCTTCCTGGGACACACCAACACTGAAGCTTTCTTT.

This clonotype turned up a few times. The chain is built from TRBV7-8 and TRBJ1-4; no reliable D call. The CDR3 spans 14 residues. Trimming cost V 3 bases and J 1 base, with 6 bases left between them. CDR1 SGHVS and CDR2 FQNEAQ come from the germline V gene. CDR3 region: CASSFGRTNEKLFF. The CDR3 bases are TGTGCCAGCAGCTTTGGCAGAACTAATGAAAAACTGTTTTTT.

The rearrangement joins TRBV5-6 to TRBJ2-7; D might be TRBD2 (5 bases). CDR1 is SGHDT and CDR2 is YYEEEE in the germline V gene. V lost 5 bases, J lost 0 bases, and 9 bases lay in between. There are 13 residues in the CDR3. CDR3 in DNA: TGTGCCAGCAGAAGGAGGAGCTCCTACGAGCAGTACTTC. Its translation is CASRRRSSYEQYF.

The rearrangement joins TRBV12-3 or TRBV12-4 to TRBJ1-5; 8 nucleotides line up with TRBD1. This CDR3 spans 13 amino acids. V was pared by 6 bases and J by 5 bases, with 3 bases of the junction left unmatched. CDR3 sequence reads: CASSGQGDQPQHF. The DNA for the CDR3 is TGTGCCAGCAGCGGACAGGGAGATCAGCCCCAGCATTTT.

The V and J genes are TRBV6-1 and TRBJ2-3; D is undetermined. The CDR3 extends over 12 amino acids. In germline, CDR1 is MNHNS, CDR2 SASEGT. Trimming pared 3 bases from V and 12 bases from J, leaving 13 bases between. The CDR3, as DNA: TGTGCCAGCAGTGACAGGCTCCTTTACCAGTATTTT. This codes for CASSDRLLYQYF.

Remarks on this clonotype: The germline gene is not matched at one end of the junction; a read error may be the cause. The chain recombines TRBV28 with TRBJ1-3; 7 nucleotides align to TRBD1. There are 16 residues in the CDR3. The germline V gene has CDR1 MDHEN and CDR2 SYDVKM. DNA for the CDR3: TGTGCCAGCAGTCGATCCGAGGGGGCGCGGGGAAACGCCATATATTTT. Its translation: CASSRSEGARGNAIYF.

This clonotype occurred a few times. The chain combines TRBV9 with TRBJ2-5, with 13 bases identical to TRBD2. The germline CDR1 and CDR2 sequences are SGDLS and YYNGEE. CDR3 size: 15 residues. The V gene end was trimmed by 7 bases and the J gene end by 5 bases; junction bases not matched to a gene: 8. In DNA form, the CDR3 reads TGTGCCAGCGGCGCGGGACTAGCGGGACAGGAGACCCAGTACTTC. Translating gives CASGAGLAGQETQYF.

The chain carries TRBV15 and TRBJ2-2, with D perhaps matching TRBD2 (6 bases). V lost 0 bases and J 7 bases, leaving 18 bases between the germline ends. CDR1 is LNHNV, CDR2 YYDKDF, per germline (reference sequence). CDR3 length: 17 amino acids. The CDR3 DNA is TGTGCCACCAGCAGAGATAGATGGGGGGATGGCAACGGGGAGCTGTTTTTT. This encodes CATSRDRWGDGNGELFF.

Regarding this clonotype: Relative to the germline gene, one junction end is altered; a read error may explain this. The chain has TRBV20-1 and TRBJ1-5; D possibly corresponds to TRBD1 (5 bases). The CDR3 totals 15 residues. Germline loops: CDR1 DFQATT, CDR2 SNEGSKA (reference sequence). The CDR3 coding sequence is TGCAGTGCCCCGGGGGACGTATATAGCAATCAGCCCCAGCGTTTT. It is translated as CSAPGDVYSNQPQRF.

The table lists this clonotype with a few counts. This chain uses TRBV3-1 with TRBJ2-2; 9 bases align to TRBD1. The junction had 12 bases not matched to a gene; V was cut back by 4 bases and J by 3 bases. There are 18 residues in the CDR3. Germline V lookup: CDR1 LGHDT, CDR2 YNNKEL (reference sequence). CDR3 amino acids: CASSPRWIGTGYTGELFF. The CDR3 DNA sequence: TGTGCCAGCAGCCCTAGGTGGATTGGGACAGGGTACACCGGGGAGCTGTTTTTT.

V is TRBV20-1 and J is TRBJ2-6; 9 nucleotides agree with TRBD1. The trim removed 0 bases at V and 0 bases at J, leaving 3 bases unmatched. Germline loops: CDR1 DFQATT, CDR2 SNEGSKA (reference sequence). The CDR3 totals 17 residues. The CDR3 region has the DNA TGCAGTGCTAGAGATACAGGGGGCTACTCTGGGGCCAACGTCCTGACTTTC. This sequence encodes CSARDTGGYSGANVLTF.

This clonotype was observed a handful of times. The chain links TRBV12-3 or TRBV12-4 to TRBJ1-6, with D maybe TRBD1 (5 bases). V was pared by 6 bases and J by 7 bases, with 13 bases between. The CDR3 covers 14 residues. The CDR3 nucleotides read TGTGCCAGCAGATGGGGCACCCTAAATTCACCCCTCCACTTT. Its translation: CASRWGTLNSPLHF.

This clonotype was seen a handful of times. The rearrangement links TRBV14 to TRBJ2-1; tentative D call: TRBD2 (6 bases). The V and J ends lost 1 base and 3 bases respectively, with 13 bases between them. Germline V lookup: CDR1 SGHDN, CDR2 FVKESK. The CDR3 loop spans 16 amino acids. CDR3: CASSQVTGESYNEQFF. In nucleotides, the CDR3 is TGTGCCAGCAGCCAAGTGACGGGGGAGAGCTACAATGAGCAGTTCTTC.

This clonotype came up once. The rearrangement uses TRBV20-1 and TRBJ2-5; 10 bases are shared with TRBD1. V shed 7 bases, J shed 5 bases, and the junction held 7 bases outside the gene matches. This CDR3 contains 13 residues. CDR1 DFQATT and CDR2 SNEGSKA come from the germline V gene (reference sequence). The CDR3 region is CSVRGTGVETQYF. Written as DNA, the CDR3 is TGCAGTGTGAGGGGGACAGGGGTGGAGACCCAGTACTTC.

The genes are TRBV28 and TRBJ2-1; 9 bases fit TRBD2. The end of the DNA aligns better with TRBJ2-7, so the J call may be wrong. This CDR3 contains 16 residues. CDR1 MDHEN and CDR2 SYDVKM come from the germline V gene. CDR3 nucleotide sequence: TGTGCCAGCAGTTTCCCCGCTAGCGGGATGGGAAATGAGCAGTACTTC. Protein: CASSFPASGMGNEQYF.

The rearrangement uses TRBV12-3 or TRBV12-4 and TRBJ2-6, with D tentatively TRBD2 (5 bases). Trimming pared 6 bases from V and 1 base from J, leaving 10 bases between. This CDR3 is built from 15 residues. CDR3 DNA: TGTGCCAGCAGACTACCGGGATCTGGGGCCAACGTCCTGACTTTC. Its protein product is CASRLPGSGANVLTF.

The chain joins TRBV28 to TRBJ2-2; D might be TRBD1 (5 bases). The CDR3 is 12 amino acids. The V end lost 5 bases, the J end lost 7 bases, and 8 bases lay between the germline ends. Germline V gives CDR1 MDHEN, CDR2 SYDVKM. The CDR3 region has the DNA TGTGCCAGCAGTGTCAGGGACGGGGAGCTGTTTTTT. Its translation: CASSVRDGELFF. Based on the CDR3 plus reference TRBV28 and TRBJ2-2, the full variable domain is DVKVTQSSRYLVKRTGEKVFLECVQDMDHENMFWYRQDPGLGLRLIYFSYDVKMKEKGDIPEGYSVSREKKERFSLILESASTNQTSMYLCASSVRDGELFFGEGSRLTVL.

This chain connects TRBV29-1 to TRBJ2-2; possibly TRBD1 or TRBD2 for D (6 bases each). The CDR3 sequence is 14 residues long. Trimming left V 6 bases short and J 1 base short, with 12 bases between. Germline CDR1 reads SQVTM; CDR2 reads ANQGSEA. CDR3 protein: CSVRGQENTGELFF. DNA of the CDR3: TGCAGCGTCCGGGGGCAGGAGAACACCGGGGAGCTGTTTTTT.